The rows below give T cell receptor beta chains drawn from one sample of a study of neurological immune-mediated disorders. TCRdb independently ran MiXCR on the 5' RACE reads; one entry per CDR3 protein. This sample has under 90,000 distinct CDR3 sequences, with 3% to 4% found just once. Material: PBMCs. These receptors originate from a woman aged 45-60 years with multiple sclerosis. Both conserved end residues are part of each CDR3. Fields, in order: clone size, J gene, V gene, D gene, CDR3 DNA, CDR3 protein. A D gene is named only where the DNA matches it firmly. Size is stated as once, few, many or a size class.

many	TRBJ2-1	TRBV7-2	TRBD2	TGTGCCAGCAGCTTGGCTAGCGGGGGGGAGCAGTTCTTC	CASSLASGGEQFF
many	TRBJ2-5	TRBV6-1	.	TGTGCCAGCACCAGTTCTGGAGGGGGGGCCCTCGGAGAGACCCAGTACTTC	CASTSSGGGALGETQYF
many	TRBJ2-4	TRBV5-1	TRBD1	TGCGCCAGCAGCGGAACAGGGGGCGCGTACATTCAGTACTTC	CASSGTGGAYIQYF
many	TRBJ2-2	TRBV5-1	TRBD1	TGCGCCAGAGGGAAGGACAGGCTCACCGGGGAGCTGTTTTTT	CARGKDRLTGELFF
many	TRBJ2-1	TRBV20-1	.	TGCAGTGCTAGTCCCACCCTTAGGGATGAGCAGTTCTTC	CSASPTLRDEQFF
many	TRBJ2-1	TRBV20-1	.	TGCAGTGCTAGAGTCCAAAGGCCAGGGATTTTTTTAGGGCAGTTCTTC	CSARVQRPGIFLGQFF
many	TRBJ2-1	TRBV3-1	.	TGTGCCAGCAGCCCTGCAATGGGGGGAAACTGGTTTAAGTTCTTC	CASSPAMGGNWFKFF
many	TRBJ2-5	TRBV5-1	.	TGCGCCAGCAGCCCGTGGGGCCCCGGGACCAACCAAGAGACCCAGTACTTC	CASSPWGPGTNQETQYF
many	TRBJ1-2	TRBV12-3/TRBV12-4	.	TGTGCCAGCAGTTTCGTTCCGTCGGGCTACACCTTC	CASSFVPSGYTF
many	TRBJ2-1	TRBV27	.	TGTGCCAGCAGTTTACGGGGGGCCCGCTCCTACAATGAGCAGTTCTTC	CASSLRGARSYNEQFF
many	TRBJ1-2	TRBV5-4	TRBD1	TGTGCCAGCAGTTTACCGGGACAGGGGCGCGCTTATGGCTACACCTTC	CASSLPGQGRAYGYTF